What follows are 22 T cell receptor beta chains derived from one specimen sequenced in a study of shared clonotypes between healthy human individuals (dated by TCRdb to the early 2020s). The library was obtained by the immunoSEQ multiplex PCR assay. Not all clones reach the TCRdb copy of this immuneACCESS table, which keeps in-frame sequences only. Checked studies attribute under half of the gap to unresolved V genes and leave the rest unexplained. Here the sample has 2,500,000 or so clones; under 95% occur a single time. The top ten clonotypes cover around 0.4% of the sample. Input material: naive CD4+ T cells from PBMCs. Taken with the paper, the label for cell subset or site translates to: CD45RA+ positively selected. These receptors were taken from a man aged 18 to 30 in good health. Some clones in this sample may be carry-over from other donors' samples.

V is TRBV27 and J is TRBJ1-6; TRBD1 agrees at 12 bases. The length of the CDR3 is 14 residues. Germline CDR1 reads MNHEY; CDR2 reads SMNVEV (reference sequence). V was pared by 6 bases and J by 9 bases, with 3 bases of the junction left unmatched. The CDR3 bases are TGTGCCAGCAGGGGACAGGGGGCTGGTTCACCCCTCCACTTT. Its protein product is CASRGQGAGSPLHF.

The J gene is TRBJ2-5, the V gene TRBV5-1; 7 nucleotides line up with TRBD2. The CDR3 totals 15 residues. The V gene's germline CDR1 is SGHRS and CDR2 YFSETQ. The trim removed 3 bases at V and 1 base at J, leaving 6 bases unmatched. This CDR3 is CASSSTGGPQETQYF. CDR3 coding DNA: TGCGCCAGCAGCTCCACGGGAGGACCCCAAGAGACCCAGTACTTC.

The chain carries TRBV28 and TRBJ1-4; possibly TRBD1 for D (5 bases). CDR1 is MDHEN, CDR2 SYDVKM, per germline. The V and J ends lost 6 bases and 6 bases respectively, with 11 bases between them. The CDR3 covers 13 residues. The CDR3 region has the DNA TGTGCCAGCAGGAGGCAGGGTGATGAAAAACTGTTTTTT. Translating gives CASRRQGDEKLFF.

The rearrangement uses TRBV4-1 and TRBJ1-1; 8 positions match TRBD1. The CDR3 loop spans 16 amino acids. CDR1 and CDR2 from the germline V gene are MGHRA and YSYEKL. With 3 bases clipped from V and 4 bases from J, the junction kept 10 bases outside the gene matches. CDR3 amino acids: CASSQVDRGSGTEAFF. CDR3 sequence (DNA): TGCGCCAGCAGCCAGGTCGACAGGGGATCGGGCACTGAAGCTTTCTTT.

The gene calls are TRBV13 and TRBJ1-2, with 9 bases aligning to TRBD1. This CDR3 contains 13 residues. The J segment lost 6 bases and the V segment lost 4 bases, leaving 3 bases of the junction unmatched. CDR1 and CDR2 (germline): PRHDT, FYEKMQ (reference sequence). In nucleotides, the CDR3 is TGTGCCAGCAGCTCCGGGACAGGGCATGGCTACACCTTC. Protein: CASSSGTGHGYTF.

The rearrangement uses TRBV10-3 and TRBJ2-1, with 11 bases that match TRBD2. Per the germline V gene, CDR1 is ENHRY and CDR2 is SYGVKD. The CDR3 runs to 16 residues. With V trimmed by 3 bases and J by 4 bases, 5 bases remained unmatched. The CDR3 DNA is TGTGCCATCAGTGATCTAGCGGGAGGCGTGTACAATGAGCAGTTCTTC. It encodes CAISDLAGGVYNEQFF.

CDR3 protein: CASGSLIAGGGSYNEQFF. In DNA, the CDR3 is TGTGCCAGCGGAAGCCTAATAGCGGGAGGGGGTTCCTACAATGAGCAGTTCTTC. The rearrangement joins TRBV28 to TRBJ2-1, with 11 bases identical to TRBD2. The CDR3 consists of 18 residues. V was pared by 8 bases and J by 1 base, with 13 bases of the junction left unmatched. CDR1 and CDR2 from the germline V gene are MDHEN and SYDVKM.

This clone was seen only once. The chain recombines TRBV6-1 with TRBJ1-4, with D hard to call. Looked up from germline, CDR1 is MNHNS and CDR2 is SASEGT. This CDR3 is 15 amino acids long. V lost 6 bases and J lost 0, with 11 bases in between. The CDR3 is CASSRNSATNEKLFF. The CDR3 DNA reads as TGTGCCAGCAGCCGAAACAGTGCAACTAATGAAAAACTGTTTTTT.

Comments on this clone: The junction shows a germline mismatch at one end, possibly a read error. The chain has TRBV27 and TRBJ2-3; no clear D. This CDR3 has 8 amino acids. CDR1 is MNHEY, CDR2 SMNVEV, per germline (reference sequence). CDR3 residues: CGTDTQYF. The DNA of the CDR3 is TGCGGCACAGATACGCAGTATTTT.

The chain couples TRBV5-6 to TRBJ2-1; 8 nucleotides line up with TRBD2. Germline CDR1 and CDR2: SGHDT and YYEEEE. Trimming cost V 0 bases and J 2 bases; bases outside gene matches: 7. This CDR3 spans 17 amino acids. In DNA form, the CDR3 reads TGTGCCAGCAGCTTGGGGGCGCGGGAGGCCGCCTACAATGAGCAGTTCTTC. This gives the protein CASSLGAREAAYNEQFF.

The chain recombines TRBV7-9 with TRBJ2-5; D remains unclear. The germline V gene has CDR1 SEHNR and CDR2 FQNEAQ (reference sequence). Trimming shortened V by 1 base and J by 4 bases, and 7 bases separated the two germline ends. The CDR3 has 13 amino acids. The CDR3 DNA is TGTGCCAGCAGCTTAGGTCAGATAGAGACCCAGTACTTC. Protein sequence: CASSLGQIETQYF.

The V and J genes are TRBV6-1 and TRBJ1-3; no clear D. This CDR3 spans 16 amino acids. V was shortened by 4 bases and J by 0 bases, with 13 bases between the two germline ends. Germline V gene sequence: CDR1 MNHNS, CDR2 SASEGT. The CDR3 coding sequence is TGTGCCAGCAGTGTCCTGCCAAGTATCTCTGGAAACACCATATATTTT. Protein: CASSVLPSISGNTIYF.

The rearrangement uses TRBV7-9 and TRBJ2-5; 13 nucleotides align to TRBD2. The J call is in doubt because the DNA end fits TRBJ2-7 better. The CDR3 sequence is 15 residues long. Germline CDR1 SEHNR, CDR2 FQNEAQ (reference sequence). CDR3 DNA sequence: TGTGCCAGCAGCCGGACTAGCGGGAGTACGTACGAGCAGTACTTC. Its translation: CASSRTSGSTYEQYF.

The V and J genes are TRBV20-1 and TRBJ1-2; D is uncertain. Per the germline V gene, CDR1 is DFQATT and CDR2 is SNEGSKA (reference sequence). This CDR3 has 11 amino acids. V lost 4 bases and J 8 bases, leaving 11 bases between the germline ends. CDR3: CSATRSEGYTF. Here the CDR3 DNA reads TGCAGTGCTACCCGATCGGAGGGCTACACCTTC.

The V and J genes are TRBV7-9 and TRBJ2-5; possible D gene TRBD2, 7 bases. The CDR3 loop spans 16 amino acids. Trimming stripped 4 bases from V and 0 bases from J, with 15 bases between. CDR1 is SEHNR, CDR2 FQNEAQ, per germline (reference sequence). The CDR3 loop is CASSWGAAGYQETQYF. Here the CDR3 DNA reads TGTGCCAGCAGCTGGGGGGCAGCGGGATACCAAGAGACCCAGTACTTC.

The chain recombines TRBV6-6 with TRBJ2-7; tentatively, D is TRBD2 (6 bases). The CDR3 extends over 14 amino acids. The ends were cut back, 5 bases at V and 1 base at J, with 12 bases in the middle. Germline V gives CDR1 MNHNY, CDR2 SVGAGI (reference sequence). Written as DNA, the CDR3 is TGTGCCAGCAGTACCCTAGCGCAGTCCTACGAGCAGTACTTC. Its translation: CASSTLAQSYEQYF.

This clone turned up a few times. The chain carries TRBV5-1 and TRBJ2-3; TRBD1 is a possible D gene (6 bases). The CDR3 consists of 16 residues. V dropped 6 bases and J dropped 2 bases, with 19 bases sitting between them. Germline V CDR1 and CDR2: SGHRS, YFSETQ. CDR3 nucleotide sequence: TGCGCCAGCATCCAGGACAGTATAAGCTCCACAGATACGCAGTATTTT. Translation gives CASIQDSISSTDTQYF.

This clone was counted once. The CDR3 protein is CASSGSGTLNQPQHF. The CDR3, as DNA: TGTGCCAGCAGCGGATCCGGGACACTAAATCAGCCCCAGCATTTT. V gene TRBV5-6 combines with J gene TRBJ1-5, with D possibly matching TRBD1 (6 bases). Germline loops: CDR1 SGHDT, CDR2 YYEEEE. The CDR3 runs 15 residues. With 4 bases removed from V and 4 bases from J, the gap between germline ends came to 15 bases.

The chain uses TRBV28 and TRBJ1-6, with no clear D. Trimming pared 4 bases from V and 9 bases from J, leaving 13 bases between. CDR1 and CDR2 from the germline V gene are MDHEN and SYDVKM. The CDR3 spans 14 residues. CDR3 coding DNA: TGTGCCAGCAGTTGGGATCCAACACGTTCACCCCTCCACTTT. Its translation is CASSWDPTRSPLHF.

The chain joins TRBV7-3 to TRBJ2-1, with 7 positions matching TRBD1. V lost 5 bases and J lost 7; bases outside the gene matches: 5. The length of the CDR3 is 13 residues. The germline gives CDR1 SGHTA, CDR2 FQGTGA. The CDR3 spells CASSPSTGNEQFF. Written as DNA, the CDR3 is TGTGCCAGCAGCCCCTCGACAGGGAATGAGCAGTTCTTC.

V and J are TRBV6-1 and TRBJ2-1; weak D call: TRBD2 (6 bases). Deletions cut 3 bases from V and 5 bases from J, with 11 bases between. The CDR3 loop spans 14 amino acids. Germline assignment: CDR1 MNHNS and CDR2 SASEGT. The CDR3 nucleotides read TGTGCCAGCAGTGAGAGGCGGGACGACAATGAGCAGTTCTTC. This gives the protein CASSERRDDNEQFF.

As to this clone: Other DNA variants within this sample encode the same CDR3. This chain links TRBV29-1 with TRBJ1-5; D remains ambiguous. Germline lookup yields CDR1 SQVTM and CDR2 ANQGSEA. V was trimmed by 4 bases and J by 1 base, leaving 5 bases between them. This CDR3 region has 12 residues. CDR3 amino acids: CSVGGSNQPQHF. CDR3 in DNA: TGCAGCGTTGGAGGCAGCAATCAGCCCCAGCATTTT.